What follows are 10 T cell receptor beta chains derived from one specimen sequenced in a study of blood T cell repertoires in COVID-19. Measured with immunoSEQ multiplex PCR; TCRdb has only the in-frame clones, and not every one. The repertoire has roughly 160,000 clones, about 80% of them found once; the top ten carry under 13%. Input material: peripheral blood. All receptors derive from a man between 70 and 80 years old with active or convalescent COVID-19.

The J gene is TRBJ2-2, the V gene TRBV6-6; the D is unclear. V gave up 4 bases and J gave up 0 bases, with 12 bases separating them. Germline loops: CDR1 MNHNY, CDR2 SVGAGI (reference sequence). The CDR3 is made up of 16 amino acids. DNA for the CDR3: TGTGCCAGCAGTTGGGCCCGAATTTCGAACACCGGGGAGCTGTTTTTT. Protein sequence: CASSWARISNTGELFF.

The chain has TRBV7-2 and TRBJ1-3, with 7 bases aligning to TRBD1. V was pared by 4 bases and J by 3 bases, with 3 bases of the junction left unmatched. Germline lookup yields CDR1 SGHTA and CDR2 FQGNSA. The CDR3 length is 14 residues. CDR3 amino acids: CASSSGGGGNTIYF. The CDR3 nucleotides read TGTGCCAGCAGCTCAGGGGGAGGTGGAAACACCATATATTTT.

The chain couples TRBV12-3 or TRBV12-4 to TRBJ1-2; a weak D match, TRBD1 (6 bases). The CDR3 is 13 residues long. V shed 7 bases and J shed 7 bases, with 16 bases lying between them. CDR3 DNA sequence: TGTGCCAGCACCCCCGAGGGGGACGCTGGCTACACCTTC. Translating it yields CASTPEGDAGYTF.

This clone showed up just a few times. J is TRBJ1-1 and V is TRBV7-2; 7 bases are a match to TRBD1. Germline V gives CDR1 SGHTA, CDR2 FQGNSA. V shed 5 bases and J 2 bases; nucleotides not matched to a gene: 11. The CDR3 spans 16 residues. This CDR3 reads CASSISGTELNTEAFF. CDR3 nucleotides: TGTGCCAGCAGCATCTCCGGGACAGAATTAAACACTGAAGCTTTCTTT. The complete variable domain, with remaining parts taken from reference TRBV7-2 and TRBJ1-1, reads GAGVSQSPSNKVTEKGKDVELRCDPISGHTALYWYRQSLGQGLEFLIYFQGNSAPDKSGLPSDRFSAERTGGSVSTLTIQRTQQEDSAVYLCASSISGTELNTEAFFGQGTRLTVV.

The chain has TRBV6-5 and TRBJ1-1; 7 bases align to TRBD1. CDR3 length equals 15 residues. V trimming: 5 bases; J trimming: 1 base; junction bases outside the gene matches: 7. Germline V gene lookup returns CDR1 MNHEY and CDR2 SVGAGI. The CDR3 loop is CASSQTGRKNTEAFF. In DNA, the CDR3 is TGTGCCAGCAGTCAGACAGGGAGAAAGAACACTGAAGCTTTCTTT.

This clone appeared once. As DNA, the CDR3 is TGTGCCAGCAGCGCATCCGGGACAGTTCCTTTCGAGACCCAGTACTTC. Translating gives CASSASGTVPFETQYF. The chain joins TRBV9 to TRBJ2-5; 7 bases fit TRBD1. V was pared by 3 bases and J by 5 bases, with 13 bases of the junction left unmatched. This CDR3 contains 16 residues. Germline CDR1 SGDLS, CDR2 YYNGEE. The whole variable domain, filled in from reference TRBV9 and TRBJ2-5, reads DSGVTQTPKHLITATGQRVTLRCSPRSGDLSVYWYQQSLDQGLQFLIQYYNGEERAKGNILERFSAQQFPDLHSELNLSSLELGDSALYFCASSASGTVPFETQYFGPGTRLLVL.

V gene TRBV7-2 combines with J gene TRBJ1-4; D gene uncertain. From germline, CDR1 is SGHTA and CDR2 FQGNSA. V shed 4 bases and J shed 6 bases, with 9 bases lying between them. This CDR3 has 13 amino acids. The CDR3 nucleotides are TGTGCCAGCAGCTACGCGGTGGATGAAAAACTGTTTTTT. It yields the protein CASSYAVDEKLFF.

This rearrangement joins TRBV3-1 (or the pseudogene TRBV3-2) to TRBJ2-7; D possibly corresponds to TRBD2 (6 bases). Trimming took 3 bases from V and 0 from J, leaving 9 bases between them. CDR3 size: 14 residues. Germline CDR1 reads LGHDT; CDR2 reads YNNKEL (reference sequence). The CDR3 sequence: CASSHRRVSYEQYF. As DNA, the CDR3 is TGTGCCAGCAGCCACCGGAGGGTCTCCTACGAGCAGTACTTC.

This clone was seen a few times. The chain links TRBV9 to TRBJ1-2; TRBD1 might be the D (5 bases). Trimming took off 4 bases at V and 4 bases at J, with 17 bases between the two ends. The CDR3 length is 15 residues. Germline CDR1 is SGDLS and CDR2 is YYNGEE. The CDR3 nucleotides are TGTGCCAGCAGCCCGAGCGGGGGGGATCCCTATGGCTACACCTTC. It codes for CASSPSGGDPYGYTF.

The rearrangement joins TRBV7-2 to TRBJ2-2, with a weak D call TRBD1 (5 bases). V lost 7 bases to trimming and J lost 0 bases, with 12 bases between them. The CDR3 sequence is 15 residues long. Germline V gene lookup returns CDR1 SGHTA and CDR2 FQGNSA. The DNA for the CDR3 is TGTGCCAGCAAAGGGGCACGCGCGAACACCGGGGAGCTGTTTTTT. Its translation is CASKGARANTGELFF.